This TCR beta chain was observed in a study of blood T cell repertoires in COVID-19. On the study more broadly: Specimens from acute and convalescent COVID-19 originated in the United States, Italy and Spain. Sources were T cells, B-cell-depleted T cells, or PBMCs; the material itself was cDNA or gDNA.

Trimming cost V 2 bases and J 6 bases; bases outside gene matches: 5. From germline, CDR1 is SGHDN and CDR2 FVKESK. The CDR3 totals 15 residues. As originally analysed: The authors estimated nucleated cell counts from reference gene primer amplification. Sequencing was performed with immunoSEQ multiplex PCR; in TCRdb, only in-frame clones are kept and a portion is missing. V and J calls and clone size are copied from that table; D and trimming were computed from the DNA. Of some 98,000 clones listed, roughly 80% were seen once; the top ten hold 15% to 20%. The sequencing sample was made of peripheral blood. The clonotype originates from a human donor in a cohort sampled during active COVID-19. The chain combines TRBV14 with TRBJ2-1; 9 nucleotides agree with TRBD2. The CDR3 DNA reads TGTGCCAGCAGCCAATCGCTAGCGGGGACCAATGAGCAGTTCTTC. It codes for CASSQSLAGTNEQFF.